Here is one TCR beta chain with its context. Its cognate antigen has yet to be identified. Nothing much larger sits one base from this clone, and base qualities are not available. Whole blood was collected in K2EDTA tubes by collaborating institutions according to the institutions' own protocols. For TCRbeta analysis, collaborator samples were shipped as frozen whole blood, as isolated PBMCs, or as DNA extracted from either sample type. TCRbeta CDR3 regions were amplified from genomic DNA using the immunoSEQ Assay, a bias-controlled multiplex PCR. The study's processing was this. Within the assay, amplification of reference gene primers was used to estimate how many nucleated cells each sample contained. Sequence reads were collapsed and filtered to measure the absolute abundance of every unique TCRbeta CDR3 rearrangement. For each sample, productive Simpson clonality was calculated as the square root of Simpson's diversity index over productive rearrangements. Drawn from immuneACCESS, this table holds only the in-frame rearrangements with V and J called that TCRdb kept. Clones are partly lost; checked studies trace under half to an unresolved V gene and leave the rest unexplained. The V and J calls and clone size were taken over from that table, and D and trimming were inferred from the DNA. The sample table holds roughly 140,000 clones, of which roughly 88% were seen once. The top ten clones comprise around 9.6% of the sample.

The sample comes from a study of blood T cell repertoires in COVID-19 (dated by TCRdb to about 2020). With regard to the full study: Samples covering the acute and convalescent phases of COVID-19 were provided by collaborators in the United States, Italy and Spain. The prospective study material was composed of cDNA or gDNA derived from T cells, B-cell-depleted T cells, or PBMCs. Subjects who had been exposed to COVID-19, were actively infected with it, or had recovered from it provided the deeply sampled blood TCRbeta repertoires that made up the dataset. A freely available public database, intended as a resource for researchers studying the immune response to SARS-CoV-2, is where the repertoires were released. Samples came from the ongoing ImmuneRACE study (first 160 participants) plus 1,254 subjects from 6 global collaborators. Nearly every sample came with metadata listing a de-identified subject ID, COVID-19 status, age in years and sex. Where available, HLA class I and class II types were obtained from metadata supplied by the sample provider rather than from assay-based typing. Overall study results and their limits: The amount of clinical and demographic metadata varied by source and participant and was provided uncurated.

V is shortened by 5 bases, J by 8 bases, and the region joining them spans 12 bases. The germline V gene gives CDR1 as SGHNT and CDR2 as YENEEA. The CDR3 numbers 12 residues from cysteine through phenylalanine. CDR3 DNA is the only sequence kept; it has 36 bases, read in frame from the first base. Sequencing was done on a sample of peripheral blood. The chain was built from TRBV11-3 and TRBJ1-2; the D gene cannot be named for sure. The clonotype originates from a man aged 55 to 70 with active or convalescent COVID-19. The DNA sequence is as follows: TGTGCCAGCAGCGCGACCCCGGGGGGCTACACCTTC. Its protein reads: CASSATPGGYTF.